These 21 T cell receptor beta chains originate from one sample sequenced in a study of response to subunit inactivated influenza vaccine (dated 2018 in TCRdb). Reading the label with the study, this specimen's time point is: 40 to 45 days after influenza vaccine administration. Library prep was done by RT-PCR. The sequencing machine was an Illumina HiSeq 2500. The raw public data were reprocessed by TCRdb itself: fastp quality trimming at Q25, MiXCR clonotype calling, in-frame beta chains only. Identical CDR3 protein sequences are pooled into one entry, listed with their most common genes and DNA. Present in this sample are around 480,000 distinct CDR3 sequences, about a tenth of which were seen just once. Roughly 12% of the sample lies in the top ten. Sequencing used PBMCs from blood, obtained about 6 weeks after vaccination. These receptors were obtained from a man in his forties or fifties who received an inactivated influenza vaccine. Donor details come from another sample of the same person, matched by shared clones.

This clonotype was seen a few times. This chain connects TRBV10-2 to TRBJ2-1; TRBD2 matches at 15 bases. Germline loops: CDR1 WSHSY, CDR2 SAAADI. V was pared by 2 bases and J by 4 bases, with 9 bases of the junction left unmatched. The CDR3 is 19 residues long. The CDR3 DNA reads TGCGCCAGCAGTGAGGGACTAGCGGGGGGGAGAGGAAAATACAATGAGCAGTTCTTC. Protein product: CASSEGLAGGRGKYNEQFF.

This clonotype occurred many times. This sequence joins TRBV29-1 and TRBJ2-5, with 8 bases that match TRBD1. CDR3 length: 12 amino acids. Trimming at V came to 7 bases and at J to 5 bases, leaving 6 bases not matched to a gene. CDR1 is SQVTM, CDR2 ANQGSEA, per germline. The DNA of the CDR3 is TGCAGCGCCGGACAGGGAAAGGAGACCCAGTACTTC. It codes for CSAGQGKETQYF.

In its sample, this clonotype was seen a few times. The CDR3 DNA follows: TGCGCCAGCAGCCAAGTCTTTAGCGGCGATAGCTCCTACAATGAGCAGTTCTTC. It is translated as CASSQVFSGDSSYNEQFF. The genes are TRBV4-3 and TRBJ2-1; tentatively, D is TRBD2 (6 bases). V gave up 1 base and J gave up 0 bases, with 16 bases separating them. CDR1 and CDR2 (germline): LGHNA, YSLEER. The CDR3 covers 18 residues.

The sample holds a few counts of this clonotype. V is TRBV5-1 and J is TRBJ2-1; possible D gene TRBD2, 6 bases. CDR3 length: 17 amino acids. Germline values: CDR1 SGHRS, CDR2 YFSETQ. Between the trimmed V and J ends, which lost 0 bases and 3 bases, there was a span of 16 bases. This CDR3 reads CASSLGLAHKIYNEQFF. The CDR3 DNA sequence: TGCGCCAGCAGCTTGGGGCTAGCGCACAAAATCTACAATGAGCAGTTCTTC.

This clonotype was seen a handful of times. The V gene is TRBV18, the J gene TRBJ2-2, with D tentatively TRBD1 (6 bases). This CDR3 comprises 15 residues. Germline V CDR1 and CDR2: KGHSH, LQKENI. Trimming shortened V by 2 bases and J by 3 bases, and 10 bases separated the two germline ends. The CDR3 loop reads CASSPIRGDTGELFF. In DNA form, the CDR3 reads TGTGCCAGCTCACCAATCAGGGGTGACACCGGGGAGCTGTTTTTT.

The rearrangement uses TRBV20-1 and TRBJ2-2, with D tentatively TRBD2 (5 bases). V lost 6 bases and J lost 6, with 17 bases in between. Germline CDR1 is DFQATT and CDR2 is SNEGSKA (reference sequence). This CDR3 has 14 amino acids. The CDR3 loop is CSAARTLGPGELFF. In DNA form, the CDR3 reads TGCAGTGCGGCCCGGACTCTAGGTCCCGGGGAGCTGTTTTTT.

This clonotype has only a few counts. The chain carries TRBV7-9 and TRBJ1-5, with 7 bases fitting TRBD1. Germline CDR1 SEHNR, CDR2 FQNEAQ (reference sequence). The V gene end was trimmed by 5 bases and the J gene end by 7 bases; junction bases not matched to a gene: 8. The CDR3 is 14 amino acids. The CDR3 bases are TGTGCCAGCAGCGCCACGACAGGGAACCAGCCCCAGCATTTT. Its protein product is CASSATTGNQPQHF.

The gene calls are TRBV6-2 or TRBV6-3 and TRBJ1-1; TRBD1 matches at 9 bases. Losses at the gene ends were 8 bases for V and 4 bases for J; bases not matched to a gene: 8. Germline V gene lookup returns CDR1 MNHEY and CDR2 SVGEGT. This CDR3 spans 14 amino acids. CDR3 nucleotides: TGTGCCAGCCGCGGGACAGGGATGATCACTGAAGCTTTCTTT. This sequence encodes CASRGTGMITEAFF.

This clonotype was observed a handful of times. The chain couples TRBV11-1 to TRBJ2-5, with 11 bases lining up with TRBD2. The V gene end was trimmed by 6 bases and the J gene end by 3 bases; junction bases not matched to a gene: 15. The CDR3 is made up of 18 amino acids. From germline, CDR1 is SGHAT and CDR2 FQDESV (reference sequence). The CDR3 sequence: CASSYSRLAGMGKETQYF. In nucleotides, the CDR3 is TGTGCCAGCAGTTATTCTCGACTAGCGGGAATGGGAAAAGAGACCCAGTACTTC.

This clonotype showed up just a few times. V is TRBV3-1 and J is TRBJ2-2; D is perhaps TRBD1 (5 bases). Trimming shortened V by 5 bases and J by 6 bases, and 16 bases separated the two germline ends. This CDR3 contains 15 residues. CDR1 and CDR2 (germline): LGHDT, YNNKEL (reference sequence). CDR3 residues: CASSGRLAGSGELFF. CDR3 DNA: TGTGCCAGCAGCGGCCGACTTGCAGGGTCCGGGGAGCTGTTTTTT. Together with reference TRBV3-1 and TRBJ2-2, the CDR3 gives the full variable domain: DTAVSQTPKYLVTQMGNDKSIKCEQNLGHDTMYWYKQDSKKFLKIMFSYNNKELIINETVPNRFSPKSPDKAHLNLHINSLELGDSAVYFCASSGRLAGSGELFFGEGSRLTVL.

V usage is TRBV13 and J usage is TRBJ2-5; D is perhaps TRBD1 or TRBD2 (5 bases each). The CDR3 sequence is 13 residues long. Germline CDR1 and CDR2: PRHDT and FYEKMQ (reference sequence). V dropped 4 bases and J dropped 4 bases, with 10 bases sitting between them. The CDR3: CASSSGARETQYF. The CDR3 bases are TGTGCCAGCAGCTCCGGGGCCCGAGAGACCCAGTACTTC.

This clonotype was observed a handful of times. The rearrangement uses TRBV7-2 and TRBJ2-3; tentative D call: TRBD2 (6 bases). In germline, CDR1 is SGHTA, CDR2 FQGNSA. The germline V and J ends were trimmed by 6 bases and 2 bases, with 12 bases remaining between them. The CDR3 extends over 14 amino acids. The CDR3 spells CASSVGTSTDTQYF. Written as DNA, the CDR3 is TGTGCCAGCAGTGTAGGGACTTCCACAGATACGCAGTATTTT.

The chain links TRBV7-8 to TRBJ2-3; 14 bases fit TRBD2. Germline V lookup: CDR1 SGHVS, CDR2 FQNEAQ. This CDR3 has 19 amino acids. The V and J ends lost 8 bases and 6 bases, in that order; junction bases with no gene match: 19. CDR3 amino acids: CASRDGTSGSLISLDTQYF. The CDR3 DNA follows: TGTGCCAGCCGCGATGGGACTAGCGGGAGTTTGATTAGTTTGGATACGCAGTATTTT.

This clonotype was observed many times. The gene calls are TRBV20-1 and TRBJ2-1, with TRBD2 identical over 8 bases. With V trimmed by 2 bases and J by 8 bases, 8 bases remained unmatched. The CDR3 loop spans 14 amino acids. From germline, CDR1 is DFQATT and CDR2 SNEGSKA (reference sequence). The CDR3 is CSARRERERDEQFF. For the CDR3, the DNA is TGCAGTGCTAGACGGGAGCGGGAGAGGGATGAGCAGTTCTTC.

The chain joins TRBV6-5 to TRBJ1-1, with D hard to call. Trimming removed 0 bases from V and 3 bases from J, with 8 bases in between. In germline, CDR1 is MNHEY, CDR2 SVGAGI. This CDR3 comprises 14 residues. The CDR3 sequence: CASSYSSEDTEAFF. Here the CDR3 DNA reads TGTGCCAGCAGTTACTCTTCAGAGGACACTGAAGCTTTCTTT.

The V and J genes are TRBV5-1 and TRBJ1-2; D remains ambiguous. The CDR3 sequence is 12 residues long. CDR1 is SGHRS and CDR2 is YFSETQ in the germline V gene. Trimming stripped 4 bases from V and 5 bases from J, with 9 bases between. CDR3 loop: CASSPDRYGYTF. DNA for the CDR3: TGCGCCAGCAGCCCTGACCGTTATGGCTACACCTTC.

Many counts were recorded for this clonotype. The chain carries TRBV7-8 and TRBJ2-7, with TRBD2 matching 7 bases. V was pared by 4 bases and J by 7 bases, with 16 bases of the junction left unmatched. There are 16 residues in the CDR3. Germline CDR1 reads SGHVS; CDR2 reads FQNEAQ. The CDR3, as DNA: TGTGCCAGCAGCTCCGATTTGGGGAGGGCCTTCTTTGAGCAGTACTTC. The encoded protein is CASSSDLGRAFFEQYF. The entire variable domain, with the rest obtained from reference TRBV7-8 and TRBJ2-7, is as follows: GAGVSQSPRYKVAKRGQDVALRCDPISGHVSLFWYQQALGQGPEFLTYFQNEAQLDKSGLPSDRFFAERPEGSVSTLKIQRTQQEDSAVYLCASSSDLGRAFFEQYFGPGTRLTVT.

This clonotype was counted at least ten times. Relative to the germline gene, one junction end is altered; a read error may explain this. J is TRBJ2-1 and V is TRBV12-3 or TRBV12-4; 7 bases align to TRBD1. This CDR3 is built from 14 residues. The CDR3 nucleotides are TGCGCCAGCAGCTTGGGGACAGCCTACAATGAGCAGTTCTTC. This sequence encodes CASSLGTAYNEQFF.

The chain couples TRBV5-1 to TRBJ1-1; TRBD1 matches at 7 bases. This CDR3 has 14 residues. CDR1 and CDR2 (germline): SGHRS, YFSETQ. Trimming at V came to 4 bases and at J to 5 bases, leaving 8 bases not matched to a gene. In DNA, the CDR3 is TGCGCCAGCAGCCCCGGAGACAGGGAAACTGAAGCTTTCTTT. This sequence encodes CASSPGDRETEAFF. Variable domain in full (rest from reference TRBV5-1 and TRBJ1-1): KAGVTQTPRYLIKTRGQQVTLSCSPISGHRSVSWYQQTPGQGLQFLFEYFSETQRNKGNFPGRFSGRQFSNSRSEMNVSTLELGDSALYLCASSPGDRETEAFFGQGTRLTVV.

The chain couples TRBV4-1 to TRBJ2-3; 9 bases line up with TRBD2. The CDR3 loop spans 17 amino acids. Per germline, CDR1 MGHRA and CDR2 YSYEKL. After removal of 0 bases from V and 4 bases from J, the junction contained 8 bases not matched to a gene. CDR3 nucleotides: TGCGCCAGCAGCCAAGAATTACTAGCGGGCGTGGCAGATACGCAGTATTTT. It specifies CASSQELLAGVADTQYF.

This clonotype was counted between two and nine times. The V and J genes are TRBV20-1 and TRBJ2-1; TRBD2 aligns across 12 bases. CDR1 DFQATT and CDR2 SNEGSKA come from the germline V gene (reference sequence). The CDR3 spans 14 residues. V trimming: 3 bases; J trimming: 6 bases; junction bases outside the gene matches: 3. This CDR3 reads CSASPTSGGNEQFF. CDR3 coding DNA: TGCAGTGCTAGTCCGACTAGCGGGGGCAATGAGCAGTTCTTC.